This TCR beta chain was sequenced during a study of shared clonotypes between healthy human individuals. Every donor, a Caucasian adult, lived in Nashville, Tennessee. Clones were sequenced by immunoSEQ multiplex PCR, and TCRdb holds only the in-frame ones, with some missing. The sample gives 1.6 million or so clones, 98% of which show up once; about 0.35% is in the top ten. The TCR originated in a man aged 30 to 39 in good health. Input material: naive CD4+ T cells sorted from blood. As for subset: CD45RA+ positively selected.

The CDR3 here is CASSRTSGRFNEQFF. CDR3 bases: TGCGCCAGCAGCCGGACTAGCGGGAGGTTCAATGAGCAGTTCTTC. This chain uses TRBV5-1 with TRBJ2-1; 14 nucleotides line up with TRBD2. This CDR3 contains 15 residues. Germline CDR1 and CDR2: SGHRS and YFSETQ. With V trimmed by 4 bases and J by 6 bases, 3 bases remained unmatched.